Presented here are 29 T cell receptor beta chains from one specimen sequenced in a study of T cell repertoires in cytomegalovirus infection. TCRdb reprocessed the reads with MiXCR, giving one entry per CDR3 protein. This table holds around 530,000 distinct CDR3 sequences, around a quarter found once. Input material: PBMCs. These receptors were taken from a human donor in good health (CMV status not recorded). Some clones in this sample may be carry-over from other donors' samples.

As regards this clonotype: Since no conserved phenylalanine or tryptophan closes the CDR3, a read error is the likely cause. J is TRBJ2-3 and V is TRBV7-2; D unclear. The CDR3 length is 13 residues. Germline CDR1 SGHTA, CDR2 FQGNSA. V lost 1 base, J lost 5 bases, and 7 bases lay in between. The CDR3 coding sequence is TGTGCCAGCAGCTTAGGAGTAGAAGATACGCAGTATCTT. It is translated as CASSLGVEDTQYL.

There are a few counts of this clonotype. The V and J genes are TRBV7-2 and TRBJ2-2; a possible D gene is TRBD1 (5 bases). Germline loops: CDR1 SGHTA, CDR2 FQGNSA. The CDR3 runs 15 residues. Between the trimmed V and J ends, which lost 5 bases and 6 bases, there was a span of 16 bases. CDR3 amino acids: CASSPTAQGSGELFF. The CDR3 DNA sequence: TGTGCCAGCAGCCCAACCGCCCAGGGTTCCGGGGAGCTGTTTTTT. The variable domain in full, with the rest retrieved from reference TRBV7-2 and TRBJ2-2, is GAGVSQSPSNKVTEKGKDVELRCDPISGHTALYWYRQSLGQGLEFLIYFQGNSAPDKSGLPSDRFSAERTGGSVSTLTIQRTQQEDSAVYLCASSPTAQGSGELFFGEGSRLTVL.

The chain is built from TRBV5-4 and TRBJ2-7, with a possible D match to TRBD2 (5 bases). The CDR3 extends over 14 amino acids. Germline V gives CDR1 SGHNT, CDR2 YYREEE (reference sequence). V lost 6 bases and J lost 2, with 15 bases in between. The CDR3, as DNA: TGTGCCAGCAACTATGTCGGGGAACCCTACGAGCAGTACGTC. It yields the protein CASNYVGEPYEQYV.

V gene TRBV7-9 combines with J gene TRBJ2-4; 11 nucleotides match TRBD2. V dropped 6 bases and J dropped 3; count of bases not matched to a gene: 1. The CDR3 runs 14 residues. Germline V CDR1 and CDR2: SEHNR, FQNEAQ (reference sequence). CDR3 amino acids: CASSTSGGKNIQYF. CDR3 nucleotides: TGTGCCAGCAGTACTAGCGGGGGCAAAAACATTCAGTACTTC.

This sequence joins TRBV7-2 and TRBJ2-7, with D maybe TRBD1 (6 bases). V was trimmed by 5 bases and J by 0 bases, leaving 8 bases between them. The CDR3 contains 13 residues. Germline V CDR1 and CDR2: SGHTA, FQGNSA. CDR3 protein: CASSQDSSYEQYV. The DNA of the CDR3 is TGTGCCAGCAGCCAGGACAGCTCCTACGAGCAGTACGTC.

The chain employs TRBV19 and TRBJ1-1; D is perhaps TRBD1 (6 bases). CDR1 and CDR2 (germline): LNHDA, SQIVND (reference sequence). Trimming stripped 6 bases from V and 1 base from J, with 12 bases between. CDR3 length: 14 amino acids. CDR3 nucleotides: TGTGCCAGTAGCAAACAGGGAAGGAACACTGAAGCTTTCTTT. It codes for CASSKQGRNTEAFF.

The chain carries TRBV5-1 and TRBJ2-3; D is possibly TRBD2 (5 bases). CDR3 length: 14 amino acids. CDR1 is SGHRS and CDR2 is YFSETQ in the germline V gene. V lost 1 base and J lost 6, with 12 bases in between. The CDR3 nucleotides read TGCGCCAGCAGCTTGAGCGGCGAGGAGGATACGCAGTATTTT. Encoded protein: CASSLSGEEDTQYF.

This clonotype has ten or more counts. V usage is TRBV7-2 and J usage is TRBJ2-5, with D possibly TRBD2 on 5 matching bases. The CDR3 consists of 14 residues. V was pared by 5 bases and J by 1 base, with 11 bases between. Germline assignment: CDR1 SGHTA and CDR2 FQGNSA. CDR3: CASSGRTRQETQYF. The CDR3 DNA reads as TGTGCCAGCAGCGGCCGGACTCGCCAAGAGACCCAGTACTTC. Looking up the rest from reference TRBV7-2 and TRBJ2-5 gives the full variable domain: GAGVSQSPSNKVTEKGKDVELRCDPISGHTALYWYRQSLGQGLEFLIYFQGNSAPDKSGLPSDRFSAERTGGSVSTLTIQRTQQEDSAVYLCASSGRTRQETQYFGPGTRLLVL.

The V gene is TRBV9, the J gene TRBJ1-2; D is uncertain. The germline V gene has CDR1 SGDLS and CDR2 YYNGEE. This CDR3 is 15 amino acids long. V was pared by 5 bases and J by 4 bases, with 18 bases between. The CDR3 sequence: CASRDRGETFYGYTF. The CDR3 DNA reads as TGTGCCAGCAGGGACCGTGGAGAAACTTTCTATGGCTACACCTTC.

The chain employs TRBV10-3 and TRBJ1-4; 7 bases align to TRBD1. The J segment lost 7 bases and the V segment lost 3 bases, leaving 8 bases of the junction unmatched. The CDR3 has 15 residues. Germline CDR1 is ENHRY and CDR2 is SYGVKD. The CDR3 reads CAISDERGLVEKLFF. The CDR3 DNA sequence: TGTGCCATCAGTGATGAGAGGGGGCTGGTTGAAAAACTGTTTTTT.

This clonotype turned up a few times. The J gene is TRBJ2-3, the V gene TRBV6-2 or TRBV6-3, with 7 bases aligning to TRBD2. CDR1 is MNHEY and CDR2 is SVGEGT in the germline V gene. The CDR3 is made up of 18 amino acids. The V gene end was trimmed by 0 bases and the J gene end by 1 base; junction bases not matched to a gene: 10. Here the CDR3 DNA reads TGTGCCAGCAGTTACTCAGTAGGCGGGAGAGGAGGCACAGATACGCAGTATTTT. Translation: CASSYSVGGRGGTDTQYF.

The chain employs TRBV7-8 and TRBJ2-1, with a possible D match to TRBD2 (6 bases). Germline V CDR1 and CDR2: SGHVS, FQNEAQ. This CDR3 is 15 amino acids long. V was pared by 6 bases and J by 0 bases, with 12 bases between. The CDR3 DNA follows: TGTGCCAGCAGGGGCCCCGGGAGCTCCTACAATGAGCAGTTCTTC. It translates to CASRGPGSSYNEQFF.

This clonotype was detected once. The genes are TRBV6-5 and TRBJ2-5; 8 positions match TRBD2. J gave up 2 bases and V 5 bases, and 10 bases lay outside the gene matches. The germline gives CDR1 MNHEY, CDR2 SVGAGI. The length of the CDR3 is 16 residues. This CDR3 reads CASSLWSGSRQETQYF. CDR3 coding DNA: TGTGCCAGCAGTCTCTGGAGCGGGAGCAGACAAGAGACCCAGTACTTC.

This chain connects TRBV19 to TRBJ2-5; 11 bases line up with TRBD2. CDR1 and CDR2 (germline): LNHDA, SQIVND (reference sequence). This CDR3 contains 15 residues. V shed 3 bases, J shed 5 bases, and the junction held 5 bases outside the gene matches. CDR3 nucleotides: TGTGCCAGTAGTATCCTAGCGGGAGGAGGTGAGACCCAGTACTTC. Protein product: CASSILAGGGETQYF.

This clonotype has a count of ten or more. This sequence joins TRBV7-6 and TRBJ2-5, with 9 bases fitting TRBD1. This CDR3 contains 21 residues. The J segment lost 5 bases and the V segment lost 5 bases, leaving 27 bases of the junction unmatched. Germline V gene sequence: CDR1 SGHVS, CDR2 FNYEAQ. CDR3 nucleotides: TGTGCCAGCAGCCTGGGGGCTCGAGGACAGGGGTCTGGCGGAAGGAGGGAGACCCAGTACTTC. Encoded protein: CASSLGARGQGSGGRRETQYF.

This clonotype was detected ten times or more. The chain is built from TRBV7-2 and TRBJ2-3; 13 bases line up with TRBD2. CDR3 size: 17 residues. Per germline, CDR1 SGHTA and CDR2 FQGNSA. V lost 7 bases to trimming and J lost 8 bases; unmatched junction nucleotides: 15. CDR3 loop: CASTTLGLAGTGGTQYF. The DNA for the CDR3 is TGTGCCAGCACCACCTTGGGACTAGCGGGAACGGGGGGTACGCAGTATTTT.

This clonotype was detected only a few times. V is TRBV3-1 and J is TRBJ1-2, with D uncertain. There are 13 residues in the CDR3. CDR1 is LGHDT and CDR2 is YNNKEL in the germline V gene (reference sequence). The V gene lost 5 bases and the J gene lost 2 bases, with 9 bases spanning the gap. CDR3 amino acids: CASSETRNYGYTF. The CDR3 DNA follows: TGTGCCAGCAGCGAGACAAGGAACTATGGCTACACCTTC.

This clonotype appeared a few times. The chain uses TRBV6-2 or TRBV6-3 and TRBJ2-7, with TRBD1 matching over 7 bases. Germline V gene data show CDR1 as MNHEY and CDR2 as SVGEGT. The V gene end was trimmed by 6 bases and the J gene end by 1 base; junction bases not matched to a gene: 12. The CDR3 consists of 16 residues. The CDR3 DNA follows: TGTGCCAGCAGCCGAACCCGGGACAGAGCATCCTACGAGCAGTACTTC. It translates to CASSRTRDRASYEQYF.

The chain couples TRBV29-1 to TRBJ2-1; TRBD2 is a possible D gene (5 bases). The CDR3 covers 15 residues. The germline V gene has CDR1 SQVTM and CDR2 ANQGSEA. V was pared by 5 bases and J by 6 bases, with 20 bases between. Here the CDR3 reads CSVLGLSVPLNEQFF. DNA for the CDR3: TGCAGCGTTCTAGGACTTTCCGTTCCTCTCAATGAGCAGTTCTTC.

The rearrangement links TRBV6-8 to TRBJ2-7; 11 bases are shared with TRBD2. Germline V gives CDR1 MNHGY, CDR2 SAAAGT. This CDR3 spans 14 amino acids. V lost 4 bases, J lost 6 bases, and 5 bases stayed unmatched. CDR3 residues: CASSLLAGAGEQYV. The CDR3, as DNA: TGTGCCAGCAGTTTACTAGCGGGAGCTGGCGAGCAGTACGTC.

The V and J genes are TRBV29-1 and TRBJ1-3, with 7 bases matching TRBD1. Germline V lookup: CDR1 SQVTM, CDR2 ANQGSEA. The CDR3 covers 12 residues. V lost 6 bases and J lost 4; bases outside the gene matches: 3. The CDR3 DNA sequence: TGCAGCGTCAGACAGGGAGGAAACACCATATATTTT. As protein: CSVRQGGNTIYF.

This clonotype was picked up many times. This chain uses TRBV7-2 with TRBJ2-3; TRBD2 aligns across 8 bases. The V gene's germline CDR1 is SGHTA and CDR2 FQGNSA. This CDR3 spans 14 amino acids. The trim removed 6 bases at V and 4 bases at J, leaving 6 bases unmatched. For the CDR3, the DNA is TGTGCCAGCAGACCAGCGGGAGTCCCAGATACGCAGTATTTT. Its protein product is CASRPAGVPDTQYF.

This rearrangement joins TRBV6-6 to TRBJ1-5; D is unclear. The CDR3 is made up of 15 amino acids. Germline V gene data show CDR1 as MNHNY and CDR2 as SVGAGI (reference sequence). Between the trimmed V and J ends, which lost 4 bases and 2 bases, there was a span of 12 bases. This CDR3 is CASSSRKGGNQPQHF. The CDR3 bases are TGTGCCAGCAGTTCCCGGAAGGGCGGCAATCAGCCCCAGCATTTT.

Of note for this clonotype: No conserved phenylalanine or tryptophan is present at the end of the CDR3, so a read error is the likely explanation. CDR3 in amino acids: CASSSGEPGTGELFS. CDR3 DNA sequence: TGTGCCAGCAGTTCCGGGGAGCCCGGGACCGGGGAGCTGTTTTCT. V and J are TRBV12-3 or TRBV12-4 and TRBJ2-2; D is possibly TRBD2 (5 bases). The CDR3 length is 15 residues. Trimming took 4 bases from V and 5 from J, leaving 14 bases between them.

This clonotype was seen only a few times. DNA of the CDR3: TGTGCCAGCAACCCATCTGGAACCTACGAGCAGTACTTC. Protein product: CASNPSGTYEQYF. This chain uses TRBV6-1 with TRBJ2-7, with D unresolved. This CDR3 has 13 residues. Trimming removed 7 bases at V and 2 bases at J, with 12 bases between. The germline gives CDR1 MNHNS, CDR2 SASEGT.

This chain joins TRBV19 and TRBJ1-5; no clear D gene. Trimming removed 7 bases at V and 1 base at J, with 8 bases between. The length of the CDR3 is 13 residues. Per the germline V gene, CDR1 is LNHDA and CDR2 is SQIVND (reference sequence). CDR3 in amino acids: CASTKDSNQPQHF. The CDR3 DNA is TGTGCCAGTACGAAGGACAGCAATCAGCCCCAGCATTTT.

This clonotype came up many times. The chain carries TRBV7-2 and TRBJ2-7; tentatively, D is TRBD1 (6 bases). The CDR3 totals 13 residues. V was clipped by 4 bases and J by 2 bases, with 9 bases between them. Germline CDR1 and CDR2: SGHTA and FQGNSA. DNA for the CDR3: TGTGCCAGCAGCTGGTACAGGGCCTACGAGCAGTACTTC. Its protein is CASSWYRAYEQYF.

This sequence joins TRBV3-1 and TRBJ1-2; no clear D gene. The germline V and J ends were trimmed by 4 bases and 0 bases, with 9 bases remaining between them. This CDR3 is 14 amino acids long. Germline CDR1 reads LGHDT; CDR2 reads YNNKEL (reference sequence). This chain's CDR3 is CASSPRGTNYGYTF. The DNA of the CDR3 is TGTGCCAGCAGCCCCCGAGGTACTAACTATGGCTACACCTTC.

A few counts support this clonotype. The J gene is TRBJ1-5, the V gene TRBV6-2 or TRBV6-3; perhaps TRBD1 as D (5 bases). The CDR3 has 15 residues. Looked up from germline, CDR1 is MNHEY and CDR2 is SVGEGT. Deletions cut 2 bases from V and 2 bases from J, with 10 bases between. For the CDR3, the DNA is TGTGCCAGCAGTTACCCTGGGGCAGGCAATCAGCCCCAGCATTTT. Translated, it gives CASSYPGAGNQPQHF.